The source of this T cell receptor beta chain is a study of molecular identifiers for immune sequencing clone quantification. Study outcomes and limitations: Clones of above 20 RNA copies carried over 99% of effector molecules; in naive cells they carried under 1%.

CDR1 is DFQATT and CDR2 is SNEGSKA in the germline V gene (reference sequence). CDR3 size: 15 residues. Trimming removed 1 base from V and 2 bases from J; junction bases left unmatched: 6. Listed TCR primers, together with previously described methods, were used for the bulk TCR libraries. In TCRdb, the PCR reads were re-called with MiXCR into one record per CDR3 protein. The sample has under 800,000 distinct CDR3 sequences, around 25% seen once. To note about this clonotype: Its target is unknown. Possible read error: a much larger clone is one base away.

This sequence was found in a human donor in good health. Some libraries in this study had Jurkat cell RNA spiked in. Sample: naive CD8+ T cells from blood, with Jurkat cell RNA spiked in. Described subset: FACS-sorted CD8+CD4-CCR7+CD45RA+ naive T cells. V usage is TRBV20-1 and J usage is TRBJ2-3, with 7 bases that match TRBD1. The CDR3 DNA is TGCAGTGCTAGAGGGAAAGGGGGCTTCACAGATACGCAGTATTTT. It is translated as CSARGKGGFTDTQYF.